The sequence of this T cell receptor (beta chain) was determined in a study of shared clonotypes between healthy human individuals. The CDR3 sequence is 11 residues long. Trimming stripped 3 bases from V and 4 bases from J, with 3 bases between. CDR1 MDHEN and CDR2 SYDVKM come from the germline V gene. Data came from immunoSEQ multiplex PCR; TCRdb stores just in-frame clones and leaves some out. The sample carries over a million clones, around 75% recorded once. With respect to this clone: Given a much more abundant clone one base away, this may be a read error. This CDR3 is also generated by other DNA sequences in the sample.

Recent vaccinations or acute infections were absent in the healthy HIV-negative adult donors. The specimen sequenced was memory CD4+ T cells sorted from blood. Noted subset: CD45RA-negative fraction. The clonotype was recovered from a man aged 18 to 30 in good health. This chain joins TRBV28 and TRBJ2-5; no definite D call. CDR3: CASSLGETQYF. The CDR3 DNA reads as TGTGCCAGCAGTTTGGGAGAGACCCAGTACTTC.